This T cell receptor beta chain was profiled in a study of shared clonotypes between healthy human individuals. The CDR3 has 18 residues. V shed 2 bases and J 6 bases; nucleotides not matched to a gene: 10. Germline V gives CDR1 SGHAT, CDR2 FQNNGV. Of note for this clone: Its matching antigen is unknown.

Some clones are missing from TCRdb's copy, which holds only in-frame ones; the method was immunoSEQ multiplex PCR. The sample lists hundreds of thousands of clones; more than 70% were seen once. Regarding the study as a whole: Among the subsets, naive ones generally showed larger estimated richness than memory ones.

Source material: memory CD4+ T cells sorted from blood. Subset here: CD45RA-negative fraction. J is TRBJ2-3 and V is TRBV11-2, with 14 nucleotides matching TRBD2. The origin of this receptor is a woman in her 30s in good health. CDR3 DNA sequence: TGTGCCAGCAGCTTACGCTTCAAGGGGACTAGCGGGAGTGATACGCAGTATTTT. It translates to CASSLRFKGTSGSDTQYF.